A selection of T cell receptor beta chains follows, all from one sample in a study of blood T cell repertoires in COVID-19. Assay used: immunoSEQ multiplex PCR; TCRdb lists only in-frame clones, some missing. Altogether more than 150,000 clones are present, 70% to 85% being singletons, with the ten largest covering around 16%. The sample was PBMCs or T cells enriched from blood (not recorded which). The receptor source for this set is a woman between 45 and 60 years old who had recovered from COVID-19. Each CDR3 is given with its conserved first and last residue. Fields, in order: V gene, D gene, J gene, clone size, CDR3 length, CDR3 protein, CDR3 DNA. A D gene is named only where the DNA matches it firmly. Only some rows state a clone size, as once, few, many or a class for expanded clones.

V: TRBV14
D: .
J: TRBJ1-4
size: .
length: 15
CDR3: CASSQTGFLNEKLFF
DNA: TGTGCCAGCAGCCAAACAGGGTTCCTAAATGAAAAACTGTTTTTT

V: TRBV19
D: .
J: TRBJ1-2
size: .
length: 14
CDR3: CASSPATTYYGYTF
DNA: TGTGCCAGTAGTCCCGCGACGACTTACTATGGCTACACCTTC

V: TRBV28
D: TRBD1
J: TRBJ1-2
size: .
length: 16
CDR3: CASNLIGQGPNYGYTF
DNA: TGTGCCAGCAATCTTATTGGACAGGGGCCAAACTATGGCTACACCTTC

V: TRBV19
D: TRBD2
J: TRBJ2-2
size: few
length: 18
CDR3: CASSRGLAGGYDTGELFF
DNA: TGTGCCAGTAGTAGGGGACTAGCGGGAGGTTATGACACCGGGGAGCTGTTTTTT

V: TRBV9
D: .
J: TRBJ2-5
size: .
length: 14
CDR3: CASSPPGLGETQYF
DNA: TGTGCCAGCAGCCCCCCGGGGTTGGGGGAGACCCAGTACTTC

V: TRBV28
D: .
J: TRBJ1-5
size: .
length: 14
CDR3: CASSLTGSNQPQHF
DNA: TGTGCCAGCAGTTTAACAGGTAGCAATCAGCCCCAGCATTTT

V: TRBV7-9
D: .
J: TRBJ2-1
size: .
length: 15
CDR3: CASRLDGLWYNEQFF
DNA: TGTGCCAGCAGGTTAGACGGACTGTGGTACAATGAGCAGTTCTTC

V: TRBV7-9
D: .
J: TRBJ1-6
size: .
length: 15
CDR3: CASSSAGNNNSPLHF
DNA: TGTGCCAGCAGTTCCGCCGGGAACAATAATTCACCCCTCCACTTT

V: TRBV25-1
D: TRBD1
J: TRBJ1-5
size: .
length: 16
CDR3: CASSPGTGVGYQPQHF
DNA: TGTGCCAGCAGTCCGGGGACAGGGGTGGGATATCAGCCCCAGCATTTT

V: TRBV5-1
D: .
J: TRBJ1-2
size: .
length: 12
CDR3: CASSLVGQGYTF
DNA: TGCGCCAGCAGCTTGGTGGGGCAGGGCTACACCTTC

V: TRBV27
D: .
J: TRBJ1-2
size: .
length: 14
CDR3: CASSLSPGNYGYTF
DNA: TGTGCCAGCAGTTTATCCCCAGGAAACTATGGCTACACCTTC

V: TRBV7-3
D: .
J: TRBJ1-1
size: .
length: 13
CDR3: CASRGGMNTEAFF
DNA: TGTGCCAGCAGGGGAGGAATGAACACTGAAGCTTTCTTT

V: TRBV30
D: TRBD1
J: TRBJ1-3
size: .
length: 17
CDR3: CAWAKSWDRGMENTIYF
DNA: TGTGCCTGGGCTAAGAGCTGGGACAGGGGTATGGAAAACACCATATATTTT

V: TRBV7-8
D: TRBD1
J: TRBJ2-2
size: .
length: 20
CDR3: CASSSQLDRGSLRGTGELFF
DNA: TGTGCCAGCAGCTCCCAGCTGGACAGGGGCTCCCTTCGGGGGACCGGGGAGCTGTTTTTT

V: TRBV5-5
D: TRBD1
J: TRBJ1-4
size: .
length: 16
CDR3: CASSRQGQLSNEKLFF
DNA: TGTGCCAGCAGCCGACAGGGCCAGTTGTCTAATGAAAAACTGTTTTTT

V: TRBV13
D: TRBD2
J: TRBJ2-5
size: .
length: 17
CDR3: CASSSQTSGRPQETQYF
DNA: TGTGCCAGCAGCTCCCAGACTAGCGGCAGACCCCAAGAGACCCAGTACTTC

V: TRBV4-2
D: TRBD2
J: TRBJ2-7
size: few
length: 16
CDR3: CASSQDVLAGVYEQYF
DNA: TGTGCCAGCAGCCAAGATGTGCTAGCGGGAGTCTACGAGCAGTACTTC

V: TRBV18
D: TRBD1
J: TRBJ2-5
size: .
length: 16
CDR3: CASSEEEPGGRETQYF
DNA: TGTGCCAGCTCCGAGGAGGAGCCAGGGGGCAGGGAGACCCAGTACTTC

V: TRBV5-1
D: .
J: TRBJ2-1
size: .
length: 18
CDR3: CASSLEGPGTPTYNEQFF
DNA: TGCGCCAGCAGCTTGGAGGGCCCCGGGACACCGACCTACAATGAGCAGTTCTTC

V: TRBV5-1
D: TRBD1
J: TRBJ2-2
size: .
length: 15
CDR3: CASSLEGRQGGELFF
DNA: TGCGCCAGCAGCTTGGAGGGTCGACAGGGCGGGGAGCTGTTTTTT

V: TRBV18
D: .
J: TRBJ2-5
size: .
length: 18
CDR3: CASSPPGRGAPVGETQYF
DNA: TGTGCCAGCTCACCACCGGGCAGGGGGGCCCCGGTCGGAGAGACCCAGTACTTC

V: TRBV15
D: .
J: TRBJ1-5
size: .
length: 13
CDR3: CATSRDPLQPQHF
DNA: TGTGCCACCAGCAGAGATCCTCTCCAGCCCCAGCATTTT

V: TRBV7-2
D: .
J: TRBJ2-5
size: .
length: 13
CDR3: CASSPGFQETQYF
DNA: TGTGCCAGCAGCCCGGGATTCCAAGAGACCCAGTACTTC

V: TRBV3-1/TRBV3-2
D: TRBD2
J: TRBJ2-1
size: .
length: 18
CDR3: CASSQVLQLAGAGNEQFF
DNA: TGTGCCAGCAGCCAAGTTCTCCAACTAGCGGGAGCTGGCAATGAGCAGTTCTTC

V: TRBV6-2/TRBV6-3
D: .
J: TRBJ1-5
size: .
length: 19
CDR3: CASSPARLTGAWSNQPQHF
DNA: TGTGCCAGCAGCCCCGCACGCTTGACAGGCGCTTGGAGCAATCAGCCCCAGCATTTT

V: TRBV28
D: .
J: TRBJ1-5
size: .
length: 13
CDR3: CASSFMSNQPQHF
DNA: TGTGCCAGCAGTTTCATGAGCAATCAGCCCCAGCATTTT

V: TRBV7-9
D: TRBD2
J: TRBJ2-5
size: few
length: 14
CDR3: CASSTSGGAETQYF
DNA: TGTGCCAGCAGCACATCGGGAGGGGCCGAGACCCAGTACTTC

V: TRBV29-1
D: TRBD1
J: TRBJ1-2
size: few
length: 13
CDR3: CSVAGTAGGGYTF
DNA: TGCAGCGTTGCCGGGACGGCAGGGGGAGGCTACACCTTC